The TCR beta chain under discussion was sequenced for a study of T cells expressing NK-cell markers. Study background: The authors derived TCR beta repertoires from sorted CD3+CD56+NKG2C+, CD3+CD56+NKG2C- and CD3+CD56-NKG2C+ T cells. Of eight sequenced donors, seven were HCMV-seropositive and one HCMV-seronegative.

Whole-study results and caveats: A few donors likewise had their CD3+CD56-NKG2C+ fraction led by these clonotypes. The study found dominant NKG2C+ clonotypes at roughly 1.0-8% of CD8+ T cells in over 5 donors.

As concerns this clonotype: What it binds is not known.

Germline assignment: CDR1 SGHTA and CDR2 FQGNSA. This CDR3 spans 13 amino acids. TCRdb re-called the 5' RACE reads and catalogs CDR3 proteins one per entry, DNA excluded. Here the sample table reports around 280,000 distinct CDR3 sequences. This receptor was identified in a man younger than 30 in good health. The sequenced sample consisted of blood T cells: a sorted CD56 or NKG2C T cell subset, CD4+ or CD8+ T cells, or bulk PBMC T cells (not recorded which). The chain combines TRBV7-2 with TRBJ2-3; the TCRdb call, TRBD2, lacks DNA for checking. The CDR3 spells CASSLAGADQQYF. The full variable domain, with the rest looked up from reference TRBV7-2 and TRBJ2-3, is GAGVSQSPSNKVTEKGKDVELRCDPISGHTALYWYRQSLGQGLEFLIYFQGNSAPDKSGLPSDRFSAERTGGSVSTLTIQRTQQEDSAVYLCASSLAGADQQYFGPGTRLTVL.